Here is one TCR beta chain with its context. Its matching antigen is unknown. The sample comes from a study of T cells in Graves' hyperthyroidism and ophthalmopathy. V was cut by 3 bases and J by 4 bases, with 18 bases left in between. The germline V gene encodes CDR1 SGHTA and CDR2 FQGNSA. This CDR3 contains 16 residues. Findings and limits, study-wide: Within blood appeared most thyroid clonotypes that had expanded above 0.001.

TCR beta CDR3 region amplification was performed from RNA transcripts. First-round RT-PCR with HTBI primers amplified the TCR CDR3 region. TCRdb analysed the multiplex PCR reads with MiXCR anew, one entry per CDR3 protein. The top ten clones hold about 29% of a sample with some 490,000 distinct CDR3 sequences, around 15% of them seen once. Patients having uncontrolled infection, another autoimmune disease, pregnancy or lactation were not included. J is TRBJ1-1 and V is TRBV7-2; D might be TRBD1 (5 bases). This clonotype was obtained from a woman aged 30 to 39 with Graves' ophthalmopathy. Material for sequencing was blood. The CDR3 DNA reads as TGTGCCAGCAGCTTGGGGGGGGGGGGGGGGGGCACTGAAGCTTTCTTT. It yields the protein CASSLGGGGGGTEAFF.